Listed below are T cell receptor beta chains from one sample, sequenced in a study of cytomegalovirus exposure and HLA in healthy donors. Clones were read by immunoSEQ multiplex PCR, and TCRdb kept only the in-frame ones, dropping some. The repertoire table contains 75,000 to 80,000 clones. The specimen was PBMCs. The receptor set was obtained from a man between 18 and 29 years old in good health and CMV-seropositive. CDR3s include the opening cysteine and the closing phenylalanine or tryptophan. Each record gives: D gene, clone size, V gene, J gene, CDR3 DNA, CDR3 protein. A D gene is named only where the DNA matches it firmly. Size is omitted from some rows. Given values are once, few, many or a class for expanded clones.

D gene: .
clone size: .
V gene: TRBV14
J gene: TRBJ2-1
CDR3 DNA: TGTGCCAGCAGCTCTCTTCTAGGGGCCTACAATGAGCAGTTCTTC
CDR3 protein: CASSSLLGAYNEQFF

D gene: TRBD2
clone size: .
V gene: TRBV6-1
J gene: TRBJ2-1
CDR3 DNA: TGTGCCAGCAGTGAAGCGCTGAGCGGGACTGATGCGGGCGATGAGCAGTTCTTC
CDR3 protein: CASSEALSGTDAGDEQFF

D gene: .
clone size: .
V gene: TRBV7-3
J gene: TRBJ2-7
CDR3 DNA: TGTGCCAGCAGCCCCCATAGCGCCCCCACATTGGGGCAGTACTTC
CDR3 protein: CASSPHSAPTLGQYF

D gene: .
clone size: .
V gene: TRBV6-4
J gene: TRBJ2-2
CDR3 DNA: TGTGCCAGCAGTGACTCGAGCGACACCGGGGAGCTGTTTTTT
CDR3 protein: CASSDSSDTGELFF

D gene: TRBD2
clone size: .
V gene: TRBV9
J gene: TRBJ2-3
CDR3 DNA: TGTGCCAGCAGCGTAGGGTCGCGGGGGGGCACAGATACGCAGTATTTT
CDR3 protein: CASSVGSRGGTDTQYF

D gene: TRBD1
clone size: .
V gene: TRBV9
J gene: TRBJ2-7
CDR3 DNA: TGTGCCAGCAGCGTAACAGGGGGAGACTACGAGCAGTACTTC
CDR3 protein: CASSVTGGDYEQYF

D gene: TRBD2
clone size: .
V gene: TRBV2
J gene: TRBJ2-1
CDR3 DNA: TGTGCCAGCAGTTGGACTAGCGGATACTCCTACAATGAGCAGTTCTTC
CDR3 protein: CASSWTSGYSYNEQFF

D gene: TRBD1
clone size: .
V gene: TRBV9
J gene: TRBJ2-7
CDR3 DNA: TGTGCCAGCAGTGGGGGGACAGGGGGCTTTTACGAGCAGTACTTC
CDR3 protein: CASSGGTGGFYEQYF

D gene: .
clone size: .
V gene: TRBV2
J gene: TRBJ1-1
CDR3 DNA: TGTGCCAGCCTACAGGGTTTGGGAAGCACTGAAGCTTTCTTT
CDR3 protein: CASLQGLGSTEAFF

D gene: TRBD2
clone size: .
V gene: TRBV5-1
J gene: TRBJ2-1
CDR3 DNA: TGCGCCAGCAGCTTGGGGACTAGCCCCTACAATGAGCAGTTCTTC
CDR3 protein: CASSLGTSPYNEQFF

D gene: TRBD2
clone size: .
V gene: TRBV7-2
J gene: TRBJ2-3
CDR3 DNA: TGTGCCAGCAGCTTAGTGGGGACTAACACAGATACGCAGTATTTT
CDR3 protein: CASSLVGTNTDTQYF

D gene: TRBD1
clone size: .
V gene: TRBV6-1
J gene: TRBJ1-3
CDR3 DNA: TGTGCCAGCAGACCCCAAGGGGGACAGGTGTCGGATCTATATTTT
CDR3 protein: CASRPQGGQVSDLYF

D gene: TRBD2
clone size: .
V gene: TRBV27
J gene: TRBJ2-3
CDR3 DNA: TGTGCCAGCAGTTCGAAAGCGGGGGTAAGCACAGATACGCAGTATTTT
CDR3 protein: CASSSKAGVSTDTQYF

D gene: .
clone size: .
V gene: TRBV29-1
J gene: TRBJ1-2
CDR3 DNA: TGCAGCGCCTTGCTCGAGGGAAACTATGGCTACACCTTC
CDR3 protein: CSALLEGNYGYTF

D gene: TRBD2
clone size: .
V gene: TRBV15
J gene: TRBJ2-1
CDR3 DNA: TGTGCCACCAGCAGAGCCAAGCGGGAGGGCCGGGTCAATGAGCAGTTCTTC
CDR3 protein: CATSRAKREGRVNEQFF

D gene: TRBD2
clone size: .
V gene: TRBV30
J gene: TRBJ2-7
CDR3 DNA: TGTGCCTGGAGTACCGGGGGGTACTCCTACGAGCAGTACTTC
CDR3 protein: CAWSTGGYSYEQYF

D gene: .
clone size: .
V gene: TRBV5-1
J gene: TRBJ2-7
CDR3 DNA: TGCGCCAGCAGCGACAGACTCTACGAGCAGTACTTC
CDR3 protein: CASSDRLYEQYF

D gene: .
clone size: medium-sized
V gene: TRBV1
J gene: TRBJ2-7
CDR3 DNA: TGCACCAGCAGCCAAGATGGGGACAGGCCCTACGAGCAGTACTTC
CDR3 protein: CTSSQDGDRPYEQYF

D gene: .
clone size: .
V gene: TRBV2
J gene: TRBJ1-1
CDR3 DNA: TGTGCCAGCAGTGAGGACAGTTTGGAAGCTTTCTTT
CDR3 protein: CASSEDSLEAFF

D gene: TRBD1
clone size: .
V gene: TRBV19
J gene: TRBJ1-3
CDR3 DNA: TGTGCCAGTAGTCGCGACAGGGCCTCTGGAAACACCATATATTTT
CDR3 protein: CASSRDRASGNTIYF

D gene: TRBD1
clone size: .
V gene: TRBV6-1
J gene: TRBJ1-2
CDR3 DNA: TGTGCCAGCAGTGTTACAGGGGGCTATGGCTACACCTTC
CDR3 protein: CASSVTGGYGYTF

D gene: .
clone size: .
V gene: TRBV28
J gene: TRBJ2-3
CDR3 DNA: TGTGCCAGCAGCCGAAGTCGGGGTACGCAGTATTTT
CDR3 protein: CASSRSRGTQYF

D gene: .
clone size: .
V gene: TRBV29-1
J gene: TRBJ2-5
CDR3 DNA: TGCAGCGTTGTCCAGACACAAGAGACCCAGTACTTC
CDR3 protein: CSVVQTQETQYF

D gene: .
clone size: .
V gene: TRBV6-5
J gene: TRBJ1-3
CDR3 DNA: TGTGCCAGCAGTTCAGGGGATTCTGGAAACACCATATATTTT
CDR3 protein: CASSSGDSGNTIYF

D gene: TRBD1
clone size: .
V gene: TRBV23-1
J gene: TRBJ1-6
CDR3 DNA: TGCGCCTTACCGGGGGCCCCCAGGGGGTTTAGTTCACCCCTCCACTTT
CDR3 protein: CALPGAPRGFSSPLHF

D gene: .
clone size: .
V gene: TRBV5-1
J gene: TRBJ2-3
CDR3 DNA: TGCGCCAGCAGCTTGACAGGGCCAGATACGCAGTATTTT
CDR3 protein: CASSLTGPDTQYF

D gene: .
clone size: .
V gene: TRBV10-1
J gene: TRBJ1-5
CDR3 DNA: TGCGCCAGCTCCGCGGCCGCGCAGCCCCAGCATTTT
CDR3 protein: CASSAAAQPQHF

D gene: .
clone size: .
V gene: TRBV4-2
J gene: TRBJ2-1
CDR3 DNA: TGTGCCAGCAGCCAAAAGCCCCCCGGGAGTGAAGATGAGCAGTTCTTC
CDR3 protein: CASSQKPPGSEDEQFF

D gene: .
clone size: .
V gene: TRBV19
J gene: TRBJ1-2
CDR3 DNA: TGTGCCAGTAGTATATCAGACCGTGAGCGTGGCTACACCTTC
CDR3 protein: CASSISDRERGYTF

D gene: .
clone size: .
V gene: TRBV5-8
J gene: TRBJ1-5
CDR3 DNA: TGTGCCAGCAGCTTGACAGGATCGGGCAATCAGCCCCAGCATTTT
CDR3 protein: CASSLTGSGNQPQHF

D gene: .
clone size: .
V gene: TRBV16
J gene: TRBJ1-4
CDR3 DNA: TGTGCCAGCAGCCCCCAGGCTTCGGAAAAACTGTTTTTT
CDR3 protein: CASSPQASEKLFF

D gene: .
clone size: .
V gene: TRBV27
J gene: TRBJ2-2
CDR3 DNA: TGTGCCAGCAGTGATACAGGACCGAACACCGGGGAGCTGTTTTTT
CDR3 protein: CASSDTGPNTGELFF

D gene: TRBD1
clone size: .
V gene: TRBV30
J gene: TRBJ2-5
CDR3 DNA: TGTGCCTGGAGTGTATTGAGGGGGCCAGAGACCCAGTACTTC
CDR3 protein: CAWSVLRGPETQYF

D gene: TRBD2
clone size: .
V gene: TRBV9
J gene: TRBJ2-5
CDR3 DNA: TGTGCCAGCAGCGAAATAGCGGGGCAAGAGACCCAGTACTTC
CDR3 protein: CASSEIAGQETQYF

D gene: .
clone size: .
V gene: TRBV7-9
J gene: TRBJ2-3
CDR3 DNA: TGTGCCAGCAGCTTACAGGGGGGAGGAGATACGCAGTATTTT
CDR3 protein: CASSLQGGGDTQYF

D gene: TRBD1
clone size: .
V gene: TRBV5-1
J gene: TRBJ1-5
CDR3 DNA: TGCGCCAGCAGCTTGGCCCCCGGGACAGGATATCAGCCCCAGCATTTT
CDR3 protein: CASSLAPGTGYQPQHF

D gene: .
clone size: .
V gene: TRBV6-1
J gene: TRBJ1-3
CDR3 DNA: TGTGCCAGCAAAACAGGGCCAAGCTCTGGAAACACCATATATTTT
CDR3 protein: CASKTGPSSGNTIYF

D gene: .
clone size: .
V gene: TRBV9
J gene: TRBJ2-1
CDR3 DNA: TGTGCCAGCAGCGCCTCGGGACACAGCTACAATGAGCAGTTCTTC
CDR3 protein: CASSASGHSYNEQFF

D gene: TRBD2
clone size: .
V gene: TRBV5-1
J gene: TRBJ2-7
CDR3 DNA: TGCGCCAGCAGCTTGGTGACTAGCGGGGGTTACGAGCAGTACTTC
CDR3 protein: CASSLVTSGGYEQYF

D gene: TRBD2
clone size: .
V gene: TRBV27
J gene: TRBJ2-5
CDR3 DNA: TGTGCCAGCAGTTTATCTAGCGGGAGCCCAGAGACCCAGTACTTC
CDR3 protein: CASSLSSGSPETQYF

D gene: .
clone size: .
V gene: TRBV19
J gene: TRBJ2-7
CDR3 DNA: TGTGCCAGTAGCACCGGGAGCGTTGCCTACGAGCAGTACTTC
CDR3 protein: CASSTGSVAYEQYF

D gene: TRBD1
clone size: .
V gene: TRBV6-6
J gene: TRBJ1-2
CDR3 DNA: TGTGCCAGCAGTTACCAGGGGGGCGCGTATGGCTACACCTTC
CDR3 protein: CASSYQGGAYGYTF

D gene: .
clone size: .
V gene: TRBV7-8
J gene: TRBJ2-3
CDR3 DNA: TGTGCCAGCAGCCCCCGGCGGCCTCCAGATACGCAGTATTTT
CDR3 protein: CASSPRRPPDTQYF

D gene: .
clone size: .
V gene: TRBV19
J gene: TRBJ1-1
CDR3 DNA: TGTGCCAGTAGTCCCAGGGTCAGCACTGAAGCTTTCTTT
CDR3 protein: CASSPRVSTEAFF

D gene: TRBD1
clone size: .
V gene: TRBV12-5
J gene: TRBJ1-4
CDR3 DNA: TGTGCTAGTGGTCCCACGACAGGACAGGGAGAAAAACTGTTTTTT
CDR3 protein: CASGPTTGQGEKLFF

D gene: TRBD2
clone size: .
V gene: TRBV7-2
J gene: TRBJ2-1
CDR3 DNA: TGTGCCAGCAGCCCCCGGGGGGGCTACCCTCGGAATGAGCAGTTCTTC
CDR3 protein: CASSPRGGYPRNEQFF

D gene: .
clone size: .
V gene: TRBV28
J gene: TRBJ1-2
CDR3 DNA: TGTGCCAGCGGAGCCAGGGGAGGGAATGGCTACACCTTC
CDR3 protein: CASGARGGNGYTF

D gene: .
clone size: .
V gene: TRBV10-2
J gene: TRBJ1-1
CDR3 DNA: TGCGCCAGCATCAAAGGAGGGTCCGCTTTCTTT
CDR3 protein: CASIKGGSAFF

D gene: .
clone size: .
V gene: TRBV28
J gene: TRBJ2-7
CDR3 DNA: TGTGCGACTATTCGAGGCAGGTGGATTTCCTACGAGCAGTACTTC
CDR3 protein: CATIRGRWISYEQYF

D gene: TRBD1
clone size: .
V gene: TRBV29-1
J gene: TRBJ1-2
CDR3 DNA: TGCAGCGTTCAGGGGGCGAACTATGGCTACACCTTC
CDR3 protein: CSVQGANYGYTF

D gene: .
clone size: .
V gene: TRBV2
J gene: TRBJ1-4
CDR3 DNA: TGTGCCAGCAGTGTGGCCGAAAAACTGTTTTTT
CDR3 protein: CASSVAEKLFF

D gene: .
clone size: .
V gene: TRBV19
J gene: TRBJ1-2
CDR3 DNA: TGTGCCAGTAGAAAACAGGGATCCGACTATGGCTACACCTTC
CDR3 protein: CASRKQGSDYGYTF

D gene: .
clone size: .
V gene: TRBV18
J gene: TRBJ2-7
CDR3 DNA: TGTGCCAGCTCACCACCGTCTAGCCACGAGCAGTACTTC
CDR3 protein: CASSPPSSHEQYF

D gene: TRBD2
clone size: .
V gene: TRBV25-1
J gene: TRBJ2-7
CDR3 DNA: TGTGCCAGCAGTGTGTCTCGGGGGGCCTACGAGCAGTACTTC
CDR3 protein: CASSVSRGAYEQYF